This T cell receptor beta chain comes out of a study of blood T cells in healthy people across ages (dated by TCRdb to between 2015 and 2017). The study in broad terms: In model experiments, template switching captured about one uniquely barcoded TCR beta cDNA molecule for every two T cells. Two additional independent replicas of 1 million unique cDNA reads from the same blood draw were analyzed for two donors (one aged 18 to 30 and one aged 80 or older). Donors were grouped into four age groups: young (average 16 years), middle-aged (roughly 38), aged (over 55) and long-lived (about 89). Using deep sequencing normalized with unique cDNA molecular identifiers, the study measured how TCR beta repertoire diversity changes with age. To avoid experimental bias, donors of different ages were spread randomly across the sequencing lanes.

There are 19 amino acids in the CDR3, from cysteine to phenylalanine inclusive. The only DNA kept is the CDR3, 57 bases in frame from the first base. From a lookup of the germline V gene, CDR1 and CDR2 are MNHEY and SVGAGI. To prepare the library, 5' RACE was applied. Instrument on record: Illumina HiSeq 2500. The second PCR ran for about 7 to 11 cycles and used a J-beta primer mix along with a sample-barcoded 5' primer. A template-switch 5' adaptor carrying 12 random nucleotides introduced a unique molecular identifier onto each TCR beta cDNA molecule. Each sample yielded at least 3 million CDR3-containing paired-end reads. First-strand cDNA was synthesized from all RNA with the Mint cDNA synthesis kit, primed by a TRBC-specific oligonucleotide. Following uracil-DNA glycosylase treatment, all cDNA underwent a first 18-cycle PCR with the universal primers M1SS and BC2_uni_R. Concerning the study's data processing: Each sample was normalized by randomly selecting 1 million high-quality reads, each carrying a distinct molecular identifier. Instead of being binned into consensus sequences, reads with shared molecular identifiers were discarded. MiTCR, with a Q25 quality threshold and the strictest error-elimination algorithm, was used for CDR3 identification, clonotype clustering and error correction. A nonparametric unseen species model with Euler transformation was used to estimate lower-bound total TCR beta diversity. TCRdb itself trimmed the public reads at Q25 with fastp, ran MiXCR and retained productive beta chains. Rows are combined by CDR3 protein, so each entry shows the most common genes and DNA. Here the V and J calls rest on TCRdb's processing, not on the authors' analysis. Counted in this sample were over a million distinct CDR3 sequences; around 42% of them appeared once. The top ten constitute roughly 7.9% of the sample.

About this clonotype: It has no known antigen specificity. Base qualities are not recorded, but no much larger clone differs from it by a single base.

The approximately 40 donors, aged about 6 to 95 years, were systemically healthy Caucasian individuals from Russia. Each donor gave ten milliliters of peripheral blood, collected into EDTA-treated Vacutainer tubes. PBMCs were isolated by Ficoll-Paque density-gradient centrifugation, with at least 6 million obtained per sample. Total RNA, at least 6 micrograms per sample, was extracted from PBMCs with Trizol reagent. Naive CD45RAhigh/CD27high T cell percentages were measured by flow cytometry on a PBMC aliquot from every donor. Study-wide findings and limitations: Observed TCR beta diversity per million T cells fell roughly linearly with age, and a significant reduction was already apparent by age around 44. Because profiling used bulk unsorted PBMCs, naive and antigen-experienced compartments could not be compared conclusively. Donor CMV infection status was unknown, potentially confounding age-related changes in expanded clonotypes. Compared with the aged group, more naive CD4+ T cells, fewer expanded clones and increased TCR diversity were shown by the long-lived group, suggesting age selection. The percentage of naive T cells measured by flow cytometry correlated strongly with observed TCR beta diversity. Estimates of total diversity based on one million sequenced T cells were regarded as lower bounds and as underestimates.

The receptor was derived from a woman under 30 in good health. The V gene is TRBV6-5 and the J gene is TRBJ2-5; the D gene is unclear. The better agreement between TRBJ2-4 and the DNA end casts doubt on the J call. The sequenced sample was blood. The base sequence is TGTGCCAGCAGTTACTCGAGCCCGGGCACCCCCACCAGGAAAAACATTCAGTACTTC. Translated, this is CASSYSSPGTPTRKNIQYF.